Below, 2 T cell receptor beta chains from the same sample are listed, as sequenced in a study of immune cell composition in non-small cell lung cancer (dated by TCRdb to 2016 to 2017). Receptors were amplified or captured by the immunoSEQ multiplex PCR assay. TCRdb mirrors the immuneACCESS table, restricted to in-frame sequences. Some clones are absent from its copies; in checked studies, under half trace to an unresolved V gene, and the reason for the others is unknown. A total of thousands of clones appear in this sample, about 75% of them only once. The ten most abundant clones make up roughly 8% of the sample. The sequenced sample was lung tumor tissue. Receptors were obtained from a human donor with non-small cell lung cancer.

About this clone itself: Mismatch with germline at one junction end may stem from a read error. The chain has TRBV6-4 and TRBJ1-1; no reliable D call. The germline V gene has CDR1 MRHNA and CDR2 SNTAGT. This CDR3 region has 13 residues. The CDR3 nucleotides read TGTGCCATCAGTGTCCGGGGTAACACTGAAGCTTTCTTT. Amino acid sequence: CAISVRGNTEAFF.

This clone was detected once. The chain combines TRBV13 with TRBJ2-5, with 8 bases fitting TRBD2. The CDR3 extends over 14 amino acids. Germline CDR1 PRHDT, CDR2 FYEKMQ (reference sequence). J lost 4 bases, V lost 3 bases, and 4 bases had no gene match. As DNA, the CDR3 is TGTGCCAGCAGCTTGCGGGGGGCCGGAGAGACCCAGTACTTC. Residues: CASSLRGAGETQYF.